The T cell receptor (beta chain) under discussion was sequenced for a study of cytomegalovirus exposure and HLA in healthy donors. Both 60 Vbeta primers and 13 Jbeta primers went into the PCR. Method: immunoSEQ multiplex PCR; TCRdb's copy keeps in-frame clones and lacks some. The sample has 210,000 or so clones; 70% to 90% are singletons. CDR3 size: 13 residues. In germline, CDR1 is ENHRY, CDR2 SYGVKD. V shed 5 bases and J shed 6 bases, with 13 bases lying between them. The J gene is TRBJ1-2, the V gene TRBV10-3, with D possibly TRBD1 on 6 matching bases. The sample consisted of PBMCs. The TCR originated in a girl aged 2-10 years in good health and CMV-seronegative. CDR3 bases: TGTGCCATCAGTTTGACAGGAGACCATGGCTACACCTTC. Its protein is CAISLTGDHGYTF.